Each of the 18 T cell receptor beta chains below was sequenced from the same sample in a study of blood T cell repertoires in COVID-19. Using immunoSEQ multiplex PCR, the repertoire was profiled, and TCRdb retains in-frame clones only, with some absent. The top ten clones hold about an eighth of a sample with 88,000 or so clones, roughly 80% of them seen once. Source material: peripheral blood. The receptors derive from a man of 80 years or more with acute or convalescent COVID-19.

V gene TRBV18 combines with J gene TRBJ1-1; D may be TRBD1 (5 bases). CDR1 is KGHSH and CDR2 is LQKENI in the germline V gene. V was clipped by 6 bases and J by 1 base, with 6 bases between them. The CDR3 runs 12 residues. The CDR3 sequence is CASSRENTEAFF. The CDR3 nucleotides are TGTGCCAGCTCCAGGGAGAACACTGAAGCTTTCTTT.

This chain joins TRBV5-4 and TRBJ1-1; 10 bases are shared with TRBD1. V trimming: 4 bases; J trimming: 7 bases; junction bases outside the gene matches: 13. CDR1 SGHNT and CDR2 YYREEE come from the germline V gene (reference sequence). CDR3 length equals 16 residues. DNA of the CDR3: TGTGCCAGCAGCCATCCGGGACAGGGGAGCGGAAATGAAGCTTTCTTT. Protein sequence: CASSHPGQGSGNEAFF.

The chain combines TRBV10-1 with TRBJ2-3, with D possibly matching TRBD1 (6 bases). The CDR3 has 14 amino acids. Between the trimmed V and J ends, which lost 3 bases and 5 bases, there was a span of 12 bases. Germline assignment: CDR1 WNHNN and CDR2 SYGVQD (reference sequence). The CDR3 region has the DNA TGCGCCAGCAGTGACTACAGGGCGATAGATACGCAGTATTTT. Protein: CASSDYRAIDTQYF.

The chain has TRBV11-2 and TRBJ1-2; D is perhaps TRBD1 (5 bases). Germline V CDR1 and CDR2: SGHAT, FQNNGV. CDR3 size: 15 residues. V lost 7 bases to trimming and J lost 4 bases, with 19 bases between them. The CDR3 protein is CASNQDGGEGYGYTF. As DNA, the CDR3 is TGTGCCAGCAACCAAGATGGGGGGGAGGGCTATGGCTACACCTTC.

The CDR3 loop reads CASSPETTNEKLFF. DNA for the CDR3: TGTGCCAGTAGTCCAGAAACAACTAATGAAAAACTGTTTTTT. J is TRBJ1-4 and V is TRBV19; D gene unclear. Trimming removed 5 bases at V and 0 bases at J, with 7 bases between. The CDR3 length is 14 residues. Germline CDR1 and CDR2: LNHDA and SQIVND (reference sequence).

This sequence joins TRBV19 and TRBJ2-5; D gene ambiguous. CDR3 length: 13 amino acids. Germline-derived CDR1 and CDR2 are LNHDA and SQIVND (reference sequence). Trimming cost V 5 bases and J 1 base, with 8 bases left between them. The chain's CDR3 is CASSASTQETQYF. In nucleotides, the CDR3 is TGTGCCAGTAGTGCCTCTACCCAAGAGACCCAGTACTTC.

The chain couples TRBV3-1 (or the pseudogene TRBV3-2) to TRBJ2-7, with TRBD1 matching 7 bases. Trimming removed 0 bases from V and 2 bases from J; junction bases left unmatched: 7. This CDR3 has 16 residues. From germline, CDR1 is LGHDT and CDR2 YNNKEL (reference sequence). The CDR3 nucleotides are TGTGCCAGCAGCCAAGATCTGGGGACAGTGACCTACGAGCAGTACTTC. Translation gives CASSQDLGTVTYEQYF.

This chain uses TRBV7-8 with TRBJ1-2, with TRBD1 identical over 8 bases. V was clipped by 5 bases and J by 7 bases; unmatched bases: 15. CDR1 is SGHVS, CDR2 FQNEAQ, per germline. The CDR3 extends over 16 amino acids. CDR3 residues: CASSPWEGQGAVGYTF. DNA for the CDR3: TGTGCCAGCAGCCCCTGGGAAGGGCAGGGGGCGGTTGGCTACACCTTC. The entire variable domain, with the rest obtained from reference TRBV7-8 and TRBJ1-2, is as follows: GAGVSQSPRYKVAKRGQDVALRCDPISGHVSLFWYQQALGQGPEFLTYFQNEAQLDKSGLPSDRFFAERPEGSVSTLKIQRTQQEDSAVYLCASSPWEGQGAVGYTFGSGTRLTVV.

The chain joins TRBV9 to TRBJ2-5, with TRBD2 matching 13 bases. Germline V gives CDR1 SGDLS, CDR2 YYNGEE. The CDR3 spans 17 residues. V lost 0 bases and J lost 4; bases outside the gene matches: 6. The CDR3 sequence is CASSVEGLAGSGETQYF. The CDR3 DNA follows: TGTGCCAGCAGCGTAGAGGGACTAGCGGGGAGTGGAGAGACCCAGTACTTC.

The chain links TRBV19 to TRBJ1-6; 7 bases match TRBD1. CDR3 size: 18 residues. Germline loops: CDR1 LNHDA, CDR2 SQIVND (reference sequence). Trimming took 5 bases from V and 0 from J; bases not matched to a gene: 10. The CDR3 DNA is TGTGCCAGTAGTTCCGGGACAGTGACGAGCTCCTATAATTCACCCCTCCACTTT. This sequence encodes CASSSGTVTSSYNSPLHF.

The V gene is TRBV6-5, the J gene TRBJ1-1; 8 bases match TRBD1. This CDR3 has 14 residues. V shed 6 bases, J shed 4 bases, and the junction held 7 bases outside the gene matches. CDR1 and CDR2 (germline): MNHEY, SVGAGI. The DNA for the CDR3 is TGTGCCAGCAGCGCGGACAGGGTAAGCACTGAAGCTTTCTTT. This sequence encodes CASSADRVSTEAFF.

This chain links TRBV3-1 (or the pseudogene TRBV3-2) with TRBJ2-6, with unresolved D. The V gene's germline CDR1 is LGHDT and CDR2 YNNKEL (reference sequence). Trimming stripped 0 bases from V and 2 bases from J, with 11 bases between. This CDR3 has 17 residues. The CDR3 coding sequence is TGTGCCAGCAGCCAAGAGATCAGGTCCCCTGGGGCCAACGTCCTGACTTTC. Residues: CASSQEIRSPGANVLTF.

The rearrangement uses TRBV5-1 and TRBJ1-1; 12 nucleotides align to TRBD1. The CDR3 runs to 16 residues. V was pared by 4 bases and J by 7 bases, with 11 bases of the junction left unmatched. CDR1 and CDR2 from the germline V gene are SGHRS and YFSETQ. CDR3 DNA sequence: TGCGCCAGCAGCCGGGGACAGGGGGCGATTGGGAATGAAGCTTTCTTT. This translates into CASSRGQGAIGNEAFF.

This chain links TRBV18 with TRBJ2-3, with 8 bases that match TRBD1. Germline values: CDR1 KGHSH, CDR2 LQKENI. V shed 5 bases and J 0 bases; nucleotides not matched to a gene: 4. This CDR3 spans 15 amino acids. Here the CDR3 reads CASSATGVSTDTQYF. The CDR3 DNA follows: TGTGCCAGCTCAGCGACAGGGGTTAGCACAGATACGCAGTATTTT.

The V call is TRBV11-3, the J call TRBJ1-1; 7 bases agree with TRBD1. Germline CDR1 reads SGHNT; CDR2 reads YENEEA. The CDR3 sequence is 14 residues long. V dropped 5 bases and J dropped 6; count of bases not matched to a gene: 9. CDR3 DNA sequence: TGTGCCAGCAGCGTCCCAGACAGGGCGGCTGAAGCTTTCTTT. Protein sequence: CASSVPDRAAEAFF.

The V call is TRBV7-3, the J call TRBJ1-1; 7 bases are a match to TRBD1. The V segment lost 4 bases and the J segment 4 bases; nucleotides outside the gene matches: 12. The CDR3 is 16 residues long. In germline, CDR1 is SGHTA, CDR2 FQGTGA. CDR3 DNA sequence: TGTGCCAGCAGCTCCACGCCCCGACAGGGAGTCACTGAAGCTTTCTTT. It specifies CASSSTPRQGVTEAFF. Looking up the rest from reference TRBV7-3 and TRBJ1-1 gives the full variable domain: GAGVSQTPSNKVTEKGKYVELRCDPISGHTALYWYRQSLGQGPEFLIYFQGTGAADDSGLPNDRFFAVRPEGSVSTLKIQRTERGDSAVYLCASSSTPRQGVTEAFFGQGTRLTVV.

V is TRBV6-1 and J is TRBJ1-5; TRBD1 might be the D (6 bases). This CDR3 spans 15 amino acids. V lost 1 base and J lost 5, with 12 bases in between. CDR1 MNHNS and CDR2 SASEGT come from the germline V gene. The CDR3 spells CASSEDGQSHQPQHF. Written as DNA, the CDR3 is TGTGCCAGCAGTGAAGACGGACAGAGCCATCAGCCCCAGCATTTT.

The V call is TRBV2, the J call TRBJ2-3; weak D call: TRBD2 (6 bases). The CDR3 totals 14 residues. Germline V gene data show CDR1 as SNHLY and CDR2 as FYNNEI. The V end was cut by 6 bases, the J end by 7 bases, with 17 bases between. The CDR3 region is CASSPRVAVNTQYF. CDR3 bases: TGTGCCAGCAGCCCCCGGGTAGCGGTGAATACGCAGTATTTT.